These 30 T cell receptor beta chains share one sample of origin, sequenced in a study of OX40 agonist ivuxolimab in advanced cancers. Some clones are missing from TCRdb's copy, which holds only in-frame ones; the method was immunoSEQ multiplex PCR. Counted here are 70,000 to 95,000 clones, 85% to 90% occurring once; the ten biggest clones make up 0.75% to 0.95%. The starting material was CD4+ or CD8+ T cells sorted from blood, obtained in a trial of the OX40 agonist ivuxolimab. The receptors come from an adult with an advanced solid tumor such as melanoma, head and neck, liver or kidney cancer.

The rearrangement uses TRBV5-1 and TRBJ2-3; D remains ambiguous. CDR1 SGHRS and CDR2 YFSETQ come from the germline V gene. Trimming removed 5 bases from V and 0 bases from J, with 10 bases in between. The CDR3 has 14 amino acids. In DNA form, the CDR3 reads TGCGCCAGCAGGCCGGAACCTAGCACAGATACGCAGTATTTT. Translating it yields CASRPEPSTDTQYF. Full variable domain (rest looked up from reference TRBV5-1 and TRBJ2-3): KAGVTQTPRYLIKTRGQQVTLSCSPISGHRSVSWYQQTPGQGLQFLFEYFSETQRNKGNFPGRFSGRQFSNSRSEMNVSTLELGDSALYLCASRPEPSTDTQYFGPGTRLTVL.

A word on this clone: A read error may account for a junction end that differs from germline. The chain is built from TRBV5-1 and TRBJ2-7, with 9 nucleotides matching TRBD2. The CDR3 has 16 residues. CDR1 SGHRS and CDR2 YFSETQ come from the germline V gene. CDR3 region: CASSLALAGHSYEQYF. CDR3 DNA sequence: TGCGCCAGCAGTTTGGCCCTAGCGGGACACTCCTACGAGCAGTACTTC.

Points on this clone: The same CDR3 arises from other DNA sequences in this sample as well. The chain carries TRBV28 and TRBJ2-7; no firm D call. Germline V gene lookup returns CDR1 MDHEN and CDR2 SYDVKM. This CDR3 region has 13 residues. Trimming took 2 bases from V and 2 from J, leaving 7 bases between them. The CDR3 DNA reads TGTGCCAGCAGTTTAAGGACCCCCTACGAGCAGTACTTC. It is translated as CASSLRTPYEQYF. Full variable domain (rest looked up from reference TRBV28 and TRBJ2-7): DVKVTQSSRYLVKRTGEKVFLECVQDMDHENMFWYRQDPGLGLRLIYFSYDVKMKEKGDIPEGYSVSREKKERFSLILESASTNQTSMYLCASSLRTPYEQYFGPGTRLTVT.

The rearrangement joins TRBV9 to TRBJ2-3, with D perhaps matching TRBD1 or TRBD2 (5 bases each). Looked up from germline, CDR1 is SGDLS and CDR2 is YYNGEE. V was pared by 2 bases and J by 3 bases, with 13 bases between. This CDR3 has 15 residues. Here the CDR3 reads CASSVFLGETDTQYF. CDR3 coding DNA: TGTGCCAGCAGCGTGTTTTTGGGGGAGACAGATACGCAGTATTTT.

The chain links TRBV5-4 to TRBJ2-5; TRBD1 matches at 10 bases. The CDR3 spans 16 residues. Germline CDR1 SGHNT, CDR2 YYREEE (reference sequence). Trimming removed 2 bases from V and 1 base from J; junction bases left unmatched: 5. The CDR3 DNA is TGTGCCAGCAGCTTTGGACAGGGGGACTTCCAAGAGACCCAGTACTTC. Amino acids: CASSFGQGDFQETQYF.

The chain recombines TRBV9 with TRBJ2-5; 10 bases match TRBD2. J was trimmed by 3 bases and V by 5 bases; bases with no gene match: 4. The germline gives CDR1 SGDLS, CDR2 YYNGEE. CDR3 length: 14 residues. The CDR3 sequence is CASRSGRAKETQYF. DNA of the CDR3: TGTGCCAGCAGAAGCGGGAGGGCCAAAGAGACCCAGTACTTC. Full variable domain (missing parts from reference TRBV9 and TRBJ2-5): DSGVTQTPKHLITATGQRVTLRCSPRSGDLSVYWYQQSLDQGLQFLIQYYNGEERAKGNILERFSAQQFPDLHSELNLSSLELGDSALYFCASRSGRAKETQYFGPGTRLLVL.

This chain connects TRBV28 to TRBJ1-2; D is ambiguous. Germline values: CDR1 MDHEN, CDR2 SYDVKM. Trimming took off 5 bases at V and 4 bases at J, with 14 bases between the two ends. The CDR3 spans 14 residues. The DNA of the CDR3 is TGTGCCAGCAGTCCCCTTTTACCTCTCTATGGCTACACCTTC. It specifies CASSPLLPLYGYTF.

The chain has TRBV6-1 and TRBJ1-2, with 8 bases that match TRBD1. CDR3 size: 14 residues. The V segment lost 3 bases and the J segment 4 bases; nucleotides outside the gene matches: 4. Germline V lookup: CDR1 MNHNS, CDR2 SASEGT. The CDR3 region has the DNA TGTGCCAGCAGTGATCGCAGGGGGCCCTATGGCTACACCTTC. Residues: CASSDRRGPYGYTF.

The V gene is TRBV4-2, the J gene TRBJ1-4; D ambiguous. The CDR3 runs to 14 residues. V shed 2 bases and J shed 8 bases, with 12 bases lying between them. The germline V gene has CDR1 LGHNA and CDR2 YNFKEQ. The chain's CDR3 is CASSQLLSNEKLFF. CDR3 sequence (DNA): TGTGCCAGCAGCCAATTGTTGAGTAACGAAAAACTGTTTTTT.

This chain connects TRBV6-6 to TRBJ1-3, with unresolved D. Trimming removed 6 bases at V and 4 bases at J, with 13 bases between. This CDR3 region has 14 residues. CDR1 MNHNY and CDR2 SVGAGI come from the germline V gene (reference sequence). CDR3 DNA sequence: TGTGCCAGCAGCCGAATTAAAGCGGGAAACACCATATATTTT. This codes for CASSRIKAGNTIYF.

The V and J genes are TRBV7-2 and TRBJ2-3; D not certain. V was clipped by 1 base and J by 8 bases, with 4 bases between them. CDR1 and CDR2 (germline): SGHTA, FQGNSA. The CDR3 sequence is 11 residues long. This CDR3 reads CASSLVLTQYF. Written as DNA, the CDR3 is TGTGCCAGCAGCTTAGTCCTTACGCAGTATTTT.

This clone has more than one count but fewer than ten. The DNA for the CDR3 is TGTGCCACCGGGGAGGCTAGCAATCAGCCCCAGCATTTT. This codes for CATGEASNQPQHF. This chain uses TRBV6-1 with TRBJ1-5; D remains unclear. The CDR3 length is 13 residues. Looked up from germline, CDR1 is MNHNS and CDR2 is SASEGT. The V end was cut by 10 bases, the J end by 0 bases, with 10 bases between.

The CDR3 coding sequence is TGTGCCAGCAGCTTAGTGAGCGGACAAGAGACCCAGTACTTC. This encodes CASSLVSGQETQYF. This chain connects TRBV7-9 to TRBJ2-5; D is perhaps TRBD2 (5 bases). Trimming took 1 base from V and 2 from J, leaving 8 bases between them. This CDR3 comprises 14 residues. The germline V gene encodes CDR1 SEHNR and CDR2 FQNEAQ (reference sequence).

The V gene is TRBV4-1, the J gene TRBJ1-5; the D gene is possibly TRBD1 (5 bases). The germline V gene encodes CDR1 MGHRA and CDR2 YSYEKL. CDR3 length: 16 residues. Trimming took 0 bases from V and 2 from J, leaving 11 bases between them. CDR3 in amino acids: CASSQDGGLGNQPQHF. The CDR3 DNA reads as TGCGCCAGCAGCCAAGACGGGGGATTGGGCAATCAGCCCCAGCATTTT.

The chain uses TRBV2 and TRBJ2-7; perhaps TRBD2 as D (6 bases). The CDR3 is made up of 12 amino acids. The V end lost 8 bases, the J end lost 7 bases, and 15 bases lay between the germline ends. From germline, CDR1 is SNHLY and CDR2 FYNNEI. The chain's CDR3 is CASSKGREEQYF. The DNA for the CDR3 is TGTGCCAGCTCTAAGGGTCGGGAGGAGCAGTACTTC.

This chain links TRBV5-1 with TRBJ2-5; D is unclear. CDR1 is SGHRS, CDR2 YFSETQ, per germline. This CDR3 is 14 amino acids long. Trimming left V 6 bases short and J 1 base short, with 13 bases between. Written as DNA, the CDR3 is TGCGCCAGCACCTACTCGGTGGGCCAAGAGACCCAGTACTTC. It encodes CASTYSVGQETQYF. The full variable domain, rest sourced from reference TRBV5-1 and TRBJ2-5, is KAGVTQTPRYLIKTRGQQVTLSCSPISGHRSVSWYQQTPGQGLQFLFEYFSETQRNKGNFPGRFSGRQFSNSRSEMNVSTLELGDSALYLCASTYSVGQETQYFGPGTRLLVL.

The count of this clone is one. The V gene is TRBV7-9, the J gene TRBJ2-1; 11 bases line up with TRBD2. In germline, CDR1 is SEHNR, CDR2 FQNEAQ (reference sequence). The CDR3 spans 15 residues. J lost 7 bases, V lost 5 bases, and 7 bases had no gene match. CDR3 loop: CASSPGLADLNEQFF. DNA for the CDR3: TGTGCCAGCAGCCCGGGACTAGCGGACTTAAATGAGCAGTTCTTC.

This clone was seen a few times. The V gene is TRBV19, the J gene TRBJ2-2; 9 bases line up with TRBD1. The CDR3 loop spans 16 amino acids. V shed 5 bases and J 4 bases; nucleotides not matched to a gene: 8. CDR1 and CDR2 (germline): LNHDA, SQIVND (reference sequence). The CDR3 here is CASSSARDRVTGELFF. CDR3 coding DNA: TGTGCCAGTAGTTCCGCCCGGGACAGGGTCACCGGGGAGCTGTTTTTT.

The chain uses TRBV9 and TRBJ2-7, with a tentative D call TRBD2 (7 bases). The CDR3 consists of 17 residues. Germline CDR1 and CDR2: SGDLS and YYNGEE. Trimming stripped 2 bases from V and 0 bases from J, with 18 bases between. DNA of the CDR3: TGTGCCAGCAGCGTCGATCCGGGGGGCCCCAACTCCTACGAGCAGTACTTC. Amino acids: CASSVDPGGPNSYEQYF.

V usage is TRBV5-4 and J usage is TRBJ2-7; the match to TRBD2 covers 10 bases. The CDR3 has 16 residues. Germline V lookup: CDR1 SGHNT, CDR2 YYREEE (reference sequence). After removal of 1 base from V and 5 bases from J, the junction contained 9 bases not matched to a gene. The CDR3 bases are TGTGCCAGCAGCTTGAGGTCTAGCGGGAGTCCCCACGAGCAGTACTTC. Its protein is CASSLRSSGSPHEQYF.

J is TRBJ2-1 and V is TRBV11-2, with TRBD2 matching over 11 bases. The CDR3 is made up of 16 amino acids. With V trimmed by 0 bases and J by 10 bases, 8 bases remained unmatched. CDR1 and CDR2 from the germline V gene are SGHAT and FQNNGV. Written as DNA, the CDR3 is TGTGCCAGCAGCTTAGATTTGACTAGCGGGGCCATGGAGCAGTTCTTC. Translated, it gives CASSLDLTSGAMEQFF.

This chain joins TRBV7-8 and TRBJ2-2; D possibly corresponds to TRBD1 (6 bases). From germline, CDR1 is SGHVS and CDR2 FQNEAQ. CDR3 length: 14 amino acids. V lost 1 base to trimming and J lost 4 bases, with 7 bases between them. CDR3 sequence (DNA): TGTGCCAGCAGCTTAGACAGGGTCACCGGGGAGCTGTTTTTT. Translation gives CASSLDRVTGELFF.

V gene TRBV7-8 combines with J gene TRBJ2-1; D perhaps matches TRBD2 (5 bases). The CDR3 loop spans 13 amino acids. The V gene's germline CDR1 is SGHVS and CDR2 FQNEAQ. The germline V and J ends were trimmed by 1 base and 4 bases, with 5 bases remaining between them. CDR3 nucleotide sequence: TGTGCCAGCAGCTTAGGGACTTACAATGAGCAGTTCTTC. As protein: CASSLGTYNEQFF. Filled out from reference TRBV7-8 and TRBJ2-1, the complete variable domain reads GAGVSQSPRYKVAKRGQDVALRCDPISGHVSLFWYQQALGQGPEFLTYFQNEAQLDKSGLPSDRFFAERPEGSVSTLKIQRTQQEDSAVYLCASSLGTYNEQFFGPGTRLTVL.

This clone has a single count. The chain employs TRBV6-5 and TRBJ2-3; D not resolved. The CDR3 spans 14 residues. In germline, CDR1 is MNHEY, CDR2 SVGAGI. V dropped 2 bases and J dropped 4 bases, with 10 bases sitting between them. The CDR3 spells CASSYGPAADTQYF. In nucleotides, the CDR3 is TGTGCCAGCAGTTACGGTCCCGCGGCAGATACGCAGTATTTT.

This chain's CDR3 is CASSPLRNLAGRSNEQYF. The CDR3 bases are TGTGCCAGCTCACCCCTAAGGAATTTAGCGGGGAGAAGTAACGAGCAGTACTTC. The chain recombines TRBV18 with TRBJ2-7, with 8 nucleotides matching TRBD2. The V and J ends lost 3 bases and 5 bases, in that order; junction bases with no gene match: 18. The germline V gene encodes CDR1 KGHSH and CDR2 LQKENI. The CDR3 consists of 18 residues.

This clone was observed a single time. The chain couples TRBV19 to TRBJ2-5, with TRBD2 matching over 7 bases. Per the germline V gene, CDR1 is LNHDA and CDR2 is SQIVND (reference sequence). V was clipped by 7 bases and J by 6 bases; unmatched bases: 11. The CDR3 has 14 residues. CDR3 DNA sequence: TGTGCCAGTAACCCGCAAGTGGGGGGGAAGACCCAGTACTTC. This encodes CASNPQVGGKTQYF.

This clone was picked up many times. The V and J genes are TRBV7-3 and TRBJ2-5; D gene unclear. Trimming pared 2 bases from V and 2 bases from J, leaving 6 bases between. The CDR3 runs to 13 residues. Germline CDR1 reads SGHTA; CDR2 reads FQGTGA. Written as DNA, the CDR3 is TGTGCCAGCAGCTTAGGATGGCAAGAGACCCAGTACTTC. This translates into CASSLGWQETQYF.

The chain couples TRBV7-9 to TRBJ2-6; 7 bases agree with TRBD1. This CDR3 is built from 18 residues. Germline assignment: CDR1 SEHNR and CDR2 FQNEAQ (reference sequence). Unmatched junction bases numbered 14, after V lost 7 bases and J lost 2 bases. Here the CDR3 reads CASTKGDSLKTGANVLTF. The CDR3 nucleotides read TGTGCCAGCACCAAAGGGGACAGTCTTAAAACTGGGGCCAACGTCCTGACTTTC.

This chain uses TRBV5-1 with TRBJ2-1; D is ambiguous. The CDR3 has 16 residues. V lost 2 bases, J lost 2 bases, and 14 bases lay in between. Germline V gene sequence: CDR1 SGHRS, CDR2 YFSETQ. CDR3 coding DNA: TGCGCCAGCAGCTTACCGCGGCAGCCCCCCTACAATGAGCAGTTCTTC. Translation gives CASSLPRQPPYNEQFF.

This clone was seen a few times. This rearrangement joins TRBV7-3 to TRBJ2-7; tentatively, D is TRBD2 (6 bases). From germline, CDR1 is SGHTA and CDR2 FQGTGA. This CDR3 region has 12 residues. V dropped 2 bases and J dropped 7 bases, with 9 bases sitting between them. In DNA, the CDR3 is TGTGCCAGCAGCTTACCGGAGGGGGAGCAGTACTTC. The encoded protein is CASSLPEGEQYF.